A single sample is the source of the 12 T cell receptor beta chains below, sequenced in a study of T cells of healthy individuals (dated by TCRdb to 2016 to 2018). Libraries came from 5' RACE. Sequencing took place on an Illumina MiSeq. TCRdb reanalyzed the raw reads on its own, using fastp at Q25 for trimming and MiXCR for clone calling, and kept in-frame beta chains. CDR3 protein duplicates are merged, each entry listing the most common genes and DNA. A total of 60,000 to 75,000 distinct CDR3 sequences appear in this sample, 15% to 20% of them only once. The ten most abundant clones make up less than 6% of the sample. The source is a human donor in good health.

V is TRBV13 and J is TRBJ2-7, with TRBD2 matching 8 bases. The CDR3 has 15 amino acids. V gave up 1 base and J gave up 5 bases; unmatched junction bases: 7. Germline V gene data show CDR1 as PRHDT and CDR2 as FYEKMQ (reference sequence). The CDR3 nucleotides read TGTGCCAGCAGCTTAGAGGGACGGGGGGGAGACGAGCAGTACTTC. As protein: CASSLEGRGGDEQYF.

CDR3 sequence: CSVLLTLNTDTQYF. The CDR3 DNA sequence: TGCAGCGTCCTTCTTACCCTTAACACAGATACGCAGTATTTT. The chain links TRBV29-1 to TRBJ2-3; D not certain. The CDR3 loop spans 14 amino acids. Germline V CDR1 and CDR2: SQVTM, ANQGSEA. V lost 6 bases and J lost 2, with 15 bases in between.

In this sample, this clonotype turned up a few times. This chain joins TRBV19 and TRBJ1-1, with a possible D match to TRBD1 (5 bases). The germline gives CDR1 LNHDA, CDR2 SQIVND (reference sequence). The germline V and J ends were trimmed by 9 bases and 3 bases, with 11 bases remaining between them. This CDR3 is 12 amino acids long. CDR3 sequence reads: CASRQPHTEAFF. The CDR3, as DNA: TGTGCCAGCCGACAGCCTCACACTGAAGCTTTCTTT.

This chain links TRBV7-9 with TRBJ2-1, with a possible D match to TRBD2 (7 bases). The CDR3 extends over 16 amino acids. Trimming removed 7 bases from V and 7 bases from J, with 23 bases in between. The germline V gene has CDR1 SEHNR and CDR2 FQNEAQ (reference sequence). CDR3 nucleotides: TGTGCCAGCACCCCGAAGGGGGGAGGGCCGAGGAATGAGCAGTTCTTC. Its protein is CASTPKGGGPRNEQFF.

This clonotype appeared many times. CDR3 nucleotide sequence: TGTGCCAGCAGCTTAGGACAGGGAGTCACAGATACGCAGTATTTT. This gives the protein CASSLGQGVTDTQYF. The chain has TRBV11-2 and TRBJ2-3; 7 nucleotides align to TRBD1. Germline lookup yields CDR1 SGHAT and CDR2 FQNNGV. This CDR3 has 15 residues. With V trimmed by 1 base and J by 2 bases, 3 bases remained unmatched.

This CDR3 reads CSARDERREFTYEQYF. The CDR3, as DNA: TGCAGTGCTAGAGATGAACGGCGGGAGTTCACCTACGAGCAGTACTTC. The chain has TRBV20-1 and TRBJ2-7, with TRBD2 matching over 7 bases. Trimming cost V 0 bases and J 2 bases; bases outside gene matches: 10. This CDR3 is built from 16 residues. Germline lookup yields CDR1 DFQATT and CDR2 SNEGSKA (reference sequence).

This clonotype was counted many times. The V call is TRBV6-2 or TRBV6-3, the J call TRBJ2-5, with 11 nucleotides matching TRBD2. CDR3 length: 14 amino acids. After removal of 7 bases from V and 2 bases from J, the junction contained 3 bases not matched to a gene. Germline V CDR1 and CDR2: MNHEY, SVGEGT. CDR3 nucleotides: TGTGCCAGCATGGGACTAGCGGCACAAGAGACCCAGTACTTC. Translated: CASMGLAAQETQYF.

The table lists this clonotype with many counts. The chain links TRBV7-6 to TRBJ2-7; D gene uncertain. The germline V gene has CDR1 SGHVS and CDR2 FNYEAQ. The CDR3 consists of 12 residues. V lost 5 bases and J lost 0, with 5 bases in between. This CDR3 is CASSHSSYEQYF. The CDR3 bases are TGTGCCAGCAGCCACAGCTCCTACGAGCAGTACTTC.

This clonotype has at least ten counts. Here the CDR3 reads CASSLPQGANTEAFF. The CDR3 nucleotides read TGCGCCAGCAGCCTCCCCCAGGGCGCGAACACTGAAGCTTTCTTT. The chain recombines TRBV4-1 with TRBJ1-1; D is possibly TRBD1 (5 bases). With 4 bases removed from V and 1 base from J, the gap between germline ends came to 13 bases. The CDR3 runs to 15 residues. CDR1 MGHRA and CDR2 YSYEKL come from the germline V gene.

This sequence joins TRBV25-1 and TRBJ2-7; TRBD2 matches 8 bases. The germline CDR1 and CDR2 sequences are MGHDK and SYGVNS. The CDR3 consists of 13 residues. V shed 7 bases and J 6 bases; nucleotides not matched to a gene: 8. DNA of the CDR3: TGTGCCAGCACCCATCTAGCGGGTGGCGAGCAGTACTTC. It specifies CASTHLAGGEQYF.

This clonotype has only a few counts. The chain uses TRBV25-1 and TRBJ2-5; D is ambiguous. The CDR3 runs to 13 residues. Trimming pared 3 bases from V and 2 bases from J, leaving 7 bases between. Germline CDR1 MGHDK, CDR2 SYGVNS. CDR3 sequence: CASSDDGQETQYF. The DNA for the CDR3 is TGTGCCAGCAGTGATGACGGGCAAGAGACCCAGTACTTC. The full variable domain, its missing parts supplied by reference TRBV25-1 and TRBJ2-5, is EADIYQTPRYLVIGTGKKITLECSQTMGHDKMYWYQQDPGMELHLIHYSYGVNSTEKGDLSSESTVSRIRTEHFPLTLESARPSHTSQYLCASSDDGQETQYFGPGTRLLVL.

This clonotype has at least ten counts. CDR3 DNA sequence: TGCAGCGTTCAACAGGGTAGGGGTTACAATGAGCAGTTCTTC. Encoded protein: CSVQQGRGYNEQFF. This chain connects TRBV29-1 to TRBJ2-1; weak D call: TRBD1 (6 bases). The CDR3 is made up of 14 amino acids. Germline CDR1 and CDR2: SQVTM and ANQGSEA. The V end lost 5 bases, the J end lost 4 bases, and 15 bases lay between the germline ends.